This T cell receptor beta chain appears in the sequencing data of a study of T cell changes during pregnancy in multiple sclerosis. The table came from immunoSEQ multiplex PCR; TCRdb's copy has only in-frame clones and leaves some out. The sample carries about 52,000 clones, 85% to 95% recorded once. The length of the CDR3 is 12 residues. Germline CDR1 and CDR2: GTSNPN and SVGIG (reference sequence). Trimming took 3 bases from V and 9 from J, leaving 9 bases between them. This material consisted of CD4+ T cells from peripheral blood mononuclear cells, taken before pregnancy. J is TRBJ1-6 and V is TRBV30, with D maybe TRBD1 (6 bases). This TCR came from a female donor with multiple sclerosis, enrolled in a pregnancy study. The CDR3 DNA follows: TGTGCCTGGAGGGGGGCGGGTTCACCCCTCCACTTT. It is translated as CAWRGAGSPLHF.